This T cell receptor beta chain was recorded in a study of blood T cell repertoires in COVID-19. Study at large: The samples span acute and convalescent COVID-19 from the United States, Italy and Spain. T cells, B-cell-depleted T cells, or PBMCs supplied cDNA or gDNA.

As handled by the study authors: Quantification of nucleated cells was approximated via reference gene primer amplification. Sequencing used immunoSEQ multiplex PCR; TCRdb keeps in-frame clones, though not all of them. The V and J calls and the clone size are those of that table, but D and trimming were determined from the DNA. The sample has tens of thousands of clones, more than 70% seen once. Trimming left V 3 bases short and J 7 bases short, with 19 bases between. Per the germline V gene, CDR1 is SGHTA and CDR2 is FQGNSA. The CDR3 loop spans 16 amino acids. The sequence was collected from a human donor in a cohort sampled during active COVID-19. Sequenced input: peripheral blood. This rearrangement joins TRBV7-2 to TRBJ2-1, with a possible D match to TRBD2 (5 bases). The CDR3 coding sequence is TGTGCCAGCAGCTTGTTACTCGGGGTAGCGAGGAATGAGCAGTTCTTC. Encoded protein: CASSLLLGVARNEQFF. The whole variable domain, filled in from reference TRBV7-2 and TRBJ2-1, reads GAGVSQSPSNKVTEKGKDVELRCDPISGHTALYWYRQSLGQGLEFLIYFQGNSAPDKSGLPSDRFSAERTGGSVSTLTIQRTQQEDSAVYLCASSLLLGVARNEQFFGPGTRLTVL.